This passage covers 9 T cell receptor beta chains from one sample sequenced in a study of blood T cell repertoires in COVID-19. Using immunoSEQ multiplex PCR, the repertoire was profiled, and TCRdb retains in-frame clones only, with some absent. The data contain 240,000 or so clones, around 81% of them seen just once; the ten biggest clones take up 1.9%. Sequencing was done on a sample of peripheral blood. The receptors stem from a man in his thirties or forties who had recovered from COVID-19.

The chain carries TRBV7-2 and TRBJ1-1; D gene ambiguous. The length of the CDR3 is 12 residues. Germline V gene data show CDR1 as SGHTA and CDR2 as FQGNSA. Trimming cost V 0 bases and J 7 bases, with 6 bases left between them. CDR3: CASSLARYEAFF. The CDR3 DNA reads TGTGCCAGCAGCTTAGCGAGGTATGAAGCTTTCTTT.

This sequence joins TRBV27 and TRBJ2-1; 7 bases are a match to TRBD2. CDR1 and CDR2 from the germline V gene are MNHEY and SMNVEV (reference sequence). With V trimmed by 3 bases and J by 8 bases, 4 bases remained unmatched. The CDR3 is 13 residues long. The CDR3 DNA reads TGTGCCAGCAGTTTTTGGGGAGGGGATGAGCAGTTCTTC. It yields the protein CASSFWGGDEQFF.

The chain employs TRBV10-1 and TRBJ1-1; unclear D gene. The CDR3 is 13 amino acids. Deletions cut 4 bases from V and 1 base from J, with 7 bases between. Germline lookup yields CDR1 WNHNN and CDR2 SYGVQD (reference sequence). CDR3 sequence: CASSARSNTEAFF. The CDR3 nucleotides are TGCGCCAGCAGTGCTCGTTCGAACACTGAAGCTTTCTTT.

The chain couples TRBV9 to TRBJ2-2; 11 bases are shared with TRBD2. CDR3 length: 15 residues. Germline assignment: CDR1 SGDLS and CDR2 YYNGEE. V shed 4 bases, J shed 6 bases, and the junction held 5 bases outside the gene matches. The CDR3 sequence is CASSTQTSGAGELFF. CDR3 sequence (DNA): TGTGCCAGCAGCACACAGACTAGCGGGGCCGGGGAGCTGTTTTTT.

V is TRBV9 and J is TRBJ1-1; D unresolved. The CDR3 loop spans 14 amino acids. V shed 4 bases and J shed 6 bases, with 16 bases lying between them. The germline gives CDR1 SGDLS, CDR2 YYNGEE. In DNA, the CDR3 is TGTGCCAGCAGCCCCAAGACCCATCGGGCTGAAGCTTTCTTT. Protein sequence: CASSPKTHRAEAFF.

The chain couples TRBV5-4 to TRBJ2-1; a weak D match, TRBD1 (7 bases). The CDR3 totals 16 residues. The germline gives CDR1 SGHNT, CDR2 YYREEE (reference sequence). The ends were cut back, 4 bases at V and 2 bases at J, with 16 bases in the middle. The CDR3 DNA is TGTGCCAGCAGCACCAGTCAGGGGGGAGCCTACAATGAGCAGTTCTTC. Translation gives CASSTSQGGAYNEQFF.

The chain uses TRBV5-1 and TRBJ2-7; 11 bases fit TRBD2. This CDR3 region has 18 residues. Germline assignment: CDR1 SGHRS and CDR2 YFSETQ. Trimming took 2 bases from V and 2 from J; bases not matched to a gene: 12. This chain's CDR3 is CASSFQTSGDGYTYEQYF. The DNA for the CDR3 is TGCGCCAGCAGCTTTCAGACTAGCGGGGACGGATACACCTACGAGCAGTACTTC.

Only one count was recorded for this clone. The V and J genes are TRBV28 and TRBJ2-5, with 10 bases fitting TRBD1. This CDR3 spans 17 amino acids. Germline-derived CDR1 and CDR2 are MDHEN and SYDVKM. The V segment lost 4 bases and the J segment 2 bases; nucleotides outside the gene matches: 10. CDR3 residues: CASSSYRQGAWQETQYF. The CDR3 DNA sequence: TGTGCCAGCAGTTCCTACCGACAGGGGGCTTGGCAAGAGACCCAGTACTTC.

The chain employs TRBV11-2 and TRBJ2-5; 8 nucleotides agree with TRBD2. The CDR3 spans 16 residues. Unmatched junction bases numbered 10, after V lost 2 bases and J lost 5 bases. Germline V gene sequence: CDR1 SGHAT, CDR2 FQNNGV. This CDR3 is CASSLLRGGRVETQYF. CDR3 coding DNA: TGTGCCAGCAGCTTATTACGGGGGGGCAGGGTGGAGACCCAGTACTTC.